The clone carrying this TCR beta chain was counted many times. This specimen comes from a study of spatial heterogeneity in lung cancer. This CDR3 has 17 residues. V lost 7 bases and J lost 1; bases outside the gene matches: 13. Germline V gives CDR1 MDHEN, CDR2 SYDVKM. TCRdb analysed the 5' RACE reads with MiXCR anew, one entry per CDR3 protein. This table has tens of thousands of distinct CDR3 sequences, less than 6.5% appearing once. Time point noted: sample taken at primary tumor resection. The clonotype comes from a female donor with early-stage non-small cell lung cancer. The sequenced sample was PBMCs, obtained at surgery. The gene calls are TRBV28 and TRBJ1-5; 7 bases are shared with TRBD1. CDR3 residues: CASTDRDYGWSNQPQHF. As DNA, the CDR3 is TGTGCCAGCACTGACAGGGATTATGGCTGGAGCAATCAGCCCCAGCATTTT.